This is a list of T cell receptor beta chains from one sample in a study of T cell repertoires in cytomegalovirus infection. TCRdb recomputed calls from the reads with MiXCR, one row per CDR3 protein. This sample carries some 100,000 distinct CDR3 sequences, under 25% of them seen once, and the ten largest clones take roughly two fifths. Sequencing was done on a sample of CD8+ T cells from PBMCs. The receptors stem from a human donor in good health (CMV status not recorded). Some clones in this sample may be carry-over from other donors' samples. The CDR3 runs from the conserved cysteine through the conserved F or W. D genes are given only for firm matches. A clone size is listed for some rows: how often the clone was seen (once, few, many), or a class if it is expanded.

cdr3_aa,cdr3_nt,v_call,d_call,clone_size,cdr3_length,j_call
CASRLAGGSSYEQYF,TGTGCCAGCAGACTAGCGGGAGGGAGCTCCTACGAGCAGTACTTC,TRBV2,TRBD2,.,15,TRBJ2-7
CASSQDLVASGSVYNEQFF,TGTGCCAGCAGCCAAGATCTTGTGGCTAGCGGGAGTGTGTACAATGAGCAGTTCTTC,TRBV14,TRBD2,few,19,TRBJ2-1
CASSKTLAGGPDNEQFF,TGTGCCAGCAGCAAAACCTTAGCGGGAGGGCCGGACAATGAGCAGTTCTTC,TRBV11-2,TRBD2,few,17,TRBJ2-1
CSARDRPGQNTGELFF,TGCAGTGCTAGAGATCGACCGGGACAAAACACCGGGGAGCTGTTTTTT,TRBV20-1,.,.,16,TRBJ2-2
CASSPPLAGGPPGIQYF,TGTGCCAGCAGCCCCCCCCTAGCGGGCGGGCCCCCGGGCATTCAGTACTTC,TRBV4-2,TRBD2,.,17,TRBJ2-4
CASSWETGSYEQYF,TGTGCCAGCAGCTGGGAGACGGGCTCCTACGAGCAGTACTTC,TRBV5-8,.,.,14,TRBJ2-7
CASGTGGERKLFF,TGTGCCAGCGGAACAGGGGGCGAGAGAAAACTGTTTTTT,TRBV14,TRBD1,.,13,TRBJ1-4
CASSADLGQNTEAFF,TGTGCCAGCAGCGCGGATTTGGGACAGAACACTGAAGCTTTCTTT,TRBV9,.,few,15,TRBJ1-1
CSATGWGSYNEQFF,TGCAGTGCAACAGGGTGGGGCTCCTACAATGAGCAGTTCTTC,TRBV20-1,.,.,14,TRBJ2-1
CASSLTDAYNSPLHF,TGTGCCAGCAGCTTGACGGACGCTTATAATTCACCCCTCCACTTT,TRBV7-9,.,many,15,TRBJ1-6
CASSLAQWGATNEKLFF,TGTGCCAGCAGTTTAGCGCAATGGGGAGCGACTAATGAAAAACTGTTTTTT,TRBV12-3/TRBV12-4,.,.,17,TRBJ1-4
CASMQPTVYEQYF,TGTGCCAGCATGCAACCTACGGTCTACGAGCAGTACTTC,TRBV6-6,.,once,13,TRBJ2-7
CASSLSRFLNSQETQYF,TGTGCCAGCAGCTTAAGTCGCTTTTTAAATTCCCAAGAGACCCAGTACTTC,TRBV11-2,.,few,17,TRBJ2-5
CATSTRGTGGYEQYF,TGTGCCACCAGCACCAGAGGGACAGGGGGCTACGAGCAGTACTTC,TRBV15,TRBD1,few,15,TRBJ2-7